Listed below are T cell receptor beta chains from one sample, sequenced in a study of Ad26.COV2.S vaccination and SARS-CoV-2 variants. Using immunoSEQ multiplex PCR, the repertoire was profiled, and TCRdb retains in-frame clones only, with some absent. The table lists about 480,000 clones, around nine tenths of them singletons, with 9.5% to 15% in the top ten. Here the sequenced sample was peripheral blood, taken in a trial of Ad26.COV2.S vaccine versus placebo. These receptors all come from a person between 18 and 60 years old who received the Ad26.COV2.S COVID-19 vaccine or a placebo. Each CDR3 is given with its conserved first and last residue. The D gene is left open where the match is weak. Some rows mark clone size as missing; the rest say once, few, many or name a class of expanded clone.

TRBJ2-7 | - | TRBV29-1 | TRBD1 | TGCAGCCTTCAGGTTTTTTGGGACAGGGGCTACGAGCAGTACTTC | CSLQVFWDRGYEQYF
TRBJ2-5 | - | TRBV18 | TRBD2 | TGTGCCAGCTCACCTTTGGTAGCGGGCCTCCAAGAGACCCAGTACTTC | CASSPLVAGLQETQYF
TRBJ2-1 | - | TRBV5-4 | - | TGTGCCAGCAGCTGGGGGAGGGACACGTCCTACAATGAGCAGTTCTTC | CASSWGRDTSYNEQFF
TRBJ2-7 | - | TRBV29-1 | - | TGCAGCGTTCGGCAGAGCTCCTACGAGCAGTACTTC | CSVRQSSYEQYF
TRBJ1-1 | - | TRBV30 | TRBD1 | TGTGCCTGGGGGACAGGGAGGTTGGGCACTGAAGCTTTCTTT | CAWGTGRLGTEAFF
TRBJ1-2 | - | TRBV29-1 | TRBD1 | TGCAGCGGCGGACAGGCCGCTAACTATGGCTACACCTTC | CSGGQAANYGYTF
TRBJ2-2 | - | TRBV4-2 | TRBD2 | TGTGCCAGCAGCCAAGGAGAGGGACTACAGAACACCGGGGAGCTGTTTTTT | CASSQGEGLQNTGELFF
TRBJ2-2 | - | TRBV5-1 | TRBD1 | TGCGCCAGCAGCTCCGGACAGGGACACACCGGGGAGCTGTTTTTT | CASSSGQGHTGELFF
TRBJ1-3 | - | TRBV7-2 | - | TGTGCCAGCAGCCCCAGAGGCCACTCTGGAAACACCATATATTTT | CASSPRGHSGNTIYF
TRBJ2-7 | few | TRBV5-1 | TRBD2 | TGCGCCAGCAGCTTGGGCGGGGGGGCAGGTTCCTACGAGCAGTACTTC | CASSLGGGAGSYEQYF
TRBJ1-4 | once | TRBV19 | - | TGTGCCAGTAGTAAGGGTCGCGTTTTTAATGAAAAACTGTTTTTT | CASSKGRVFNEKLFF
TRBJ1-1 | - | TRBV20-1 | - | TGCAGTGCCGGGGGCACTGAAGCTTTCTTT | CSAGGTEAFF
TRBJ1-6 | - | TRBV14 | - | TGTGCCAGCAGCGCCAACTGGGGGGCCTATTCACCCCTCCACTTT | CASSANWGAYSPLHF
TRBJ2-2 | - | TRBV7-2 | TRBD1 | TGTGCCGGAAGGACAGGGGCTACCGGGGAGCTGTTTTTT | CAGRTGATGELFF
TRBJ1-3 | - | TRBV3-1/TRBV3-2 | TRBD1 | TGTGCCAGCAGCCAAGGCGCGGACAGGGCGGCAAAAAACACCATATATTTT | CASSQGADRAAKNTIYF
TRBJ2-7 | - | TRBV28 | - | TGTGCCAGCATGCCCGGGAGATCCGCCTACGAGCAGTACTTC | CASMPGRSAYEQYF
TRBJ2-1 | - | TRBV10-3 | - | TGTGCCATCAGTGATTGGGGCGGGACTTCCAGTGAGCAGTTCTTC | CAISDWGGTSSEQFF
TRBJ2-5 | - | TRBV19 | - | TGTGCCAGTAGTCCCCCCCTGGTGGACCGACGTCAAGAGACCCAGTACTTC | CASSPPLVDRRQETQYF
TRBJ2-2 | - | TRBV27 | TRBD1 | TGTGCCAGCAGTTTACTCCGGACAGGGGGCCTCGGGGAGCTGTTTTTT | CASSLLRTGGLGELFF
TRBJ1-2 | few | TRBV24-1 | TRBD1 | TGTGCCACCAGTGATCCGCTCAGGGGGCGTGGCTACACCTTC | CATSDPLRGRGYTF
TRBJ2-7 | - | TRBV6-1 | TRBD2 | TGTGCCAGCAGTGAAATGTCGTGGGGCGGGGGGGAGCAGTACTTC | CASSEMSWGGGEQYF
TRBJ2-5 | - | TRBV19 | - | TGTGCCAGTAGTAGGGCGGCGGCAGAGACCCAGTACTTC | CASSRAAAETQYF
TRBJ2-1 | - | TRBV11-2 | TRBD1 | TGTGCCAGCAGCTTTACGGGACAGCCATACAATGAGCAGTTCTTC | CASSFTGQPYNEQFF
TRBJ2-7 | - | TRBV2 | - | TGTGCCAGCAGTGCCTACGAGCAGTACTTC | CASSAYEQYF
TRBJ2-7 | - | TRBV5-5 | - | TGTGCCAGCAGCTGGGGGCCCAGCTACGAGCAGTACTTC | CASSWGPSYEQYF
TRBJ2-1 | - | TRBV24-1 | TRBD1 | TGTGCCACCAGTGCGACAGGGAAGGTTAGCAATGAGCAGTTCTTC | CATSATGKVSNEQFF
TRBJ2-3 | - | TRBV19 | - | TGTGCCAGTAGGGGCCGTGGCGCTGAGCAGTATTTT | CASRGRGAEQYF
TRBJ2-2 | - | TRBV4-1 | - | TGCGCCAGCAGCCAAGCCGTCGTCACCGGGGAGCTGTTTTTT | CASSQAVVTGELFF
TRBJ2-7 | - | TRBV6-5 | TRBD2 | TGTGCCAGCAGTAGGGACTATTTCTCCTACGAGCAGTACTTC | CASSRDYFSYEQYF
TRBJ1-6 | - | TRBV30 | - | TGTGCCTGGAGGGAGGTCTTCAACTCCTATAATTCACCCCTCCACTTT | CAWREVFNSYNSPLHF
TRBJ1-2 | - | TRBV6-5 | - | TGTGCCAGCGCAGTCTATGGCTACACCTTC | CASAVYGYTF
TRBJ1-2 | - | TRBV19 | - | TGTGCCAGTACCACCCACGCAGGGGCGATCTCTAACTATGGCTACACCTTC | CASTTHAGAISNYGYTF
TRBJ1-5 | - | TRBV18 | - | TGTGCCAGCTCACCAGTGGATAAGAATTACCAGCATTTT | CASSPVDKNYQHF